A single sample gave rise to the 27 T cell receptor beta chains below, sequenced in a study of T cells in Graves' hyperthyroidism and ophthalmopathy. TCR beta CDR3 regions were amplified from RNA transcripts. An initial round of RT-PCR targeting the TCR CDR3 relied on the HTBI primer set. TCRdb ran MiXCR on the multiplex PCR reads and lists one entry per CDR3 protein. The profile shows roughly 200,000 distinct CDR3 sequences, less than 20% of them singletons. The source material was blood. Every receptor here comes from a woman in her forties or fifties with Graves' hyperthyroidism.

This clonotype has at least ten counts. V is TRBV11-2 and J is TRBJ1-1; TRBD1 is a possible D gene (6 bases). CDR1 is SGHAT, CDR2 FQNNGV, per germline. The V end was cut by 2 bases, the J end by 6 bases, with 10 bases between. The CDR3 totals 13 residues. The CDR3 loop is CASSLIEGAEAFF. CDR3 nucleotide sequence: TGTGCCAGCAGCTTAATTGAGGGGGCTGAAGCTTTCTTT.

This clonotype was counted many times. The V call is TRBV18, the J call TRBJ1-1, with D perhaps matching TRBD1 (5 bases). Per the germline V gene, CDR1 is KGHSH and CDR2 is LQKENI. The V end lost 2 bases, the J end lost 2 bases, and 15 bases lay between the germline ends. The CDR3 is 16 amino acids. The CDR3 DNA follows: TGTGCCAGCTCACCAAACGGGGGACGGAGTAACACTGAAGCTTTCTTT. Protein sequence: CASSPNGGRSNTEAFF.

This clonotype was detected ten times or more. The gene calls are TRBV29-1 and TRBJ2-2; D is uncertain. Trimming shortened V by 4 bases and J by 6 bases, and 15 bases separated the two germline ends. Germline V CDR1 and CDR2: SQVTM, ANQGSEA. The CDR3 runs to 14 residues. CDR3 bases: TGCAGCGTTGGGACGGACCGTCGTCCCGGGGAGCTGTTTTTT. Protein sequence: CSVGTDRRPGELFF.

This clonotype was recorded a few times. The CDR3 sequence: CASSISIVQGVSEAFF. Here the CDR3 DNA reads TGTGCCAGTAGTATTTCCATCGTACAGGGGGTCTCTGAAGCTTTCTTT. The V and J genes are TRBV19 and TRBJ1-1; 8 bases align to TRBD1. Germline CDR1 and CDR2: LNHDA and SQIVND (reference sequence). V lost 3 bases to trimming and J lost 6 bases; unmatched junction nucleotides: 12. There are 16 residues in the CDR3.

This clonotype came up many times. This chain links TRBV7-6 with TRBJ1-1, with unresolved D. The CDR3 is 13 amino acids. Between the trimmed V and J ends, which lost 5 bases and 2 bases, there was a span of 9 bases. Germline V lookup: CDR1 SGHVS, CDR2 FNYEAQ. CDR3 sequence: CASSPHDNTEAFF. For the CDR3, the DNA is TGTGCCAGCAGCCCCCATGACAACACTGAAGCTTTCTTT.

The chain uses TRBV28 and TRBJ2-1, with 10 bases that match TRBD2. J gave up 7 bases and V 6 bases, and 9 bases lay outside the gene matches. Germline CDR1 reads MDHEN; CDR2 reads SYDVKM. This CDR3 comprises 15 residues. CDR3 region: CASSVELAGRNEQFF. As DNA, the CDR3 is TGTGCCAGCAGCGTAGAACTAGCGGGAAGGAATGAGCAGTTCTTC.

With regard to this clonotype: Just one base apart from a much larger clone, this may be a read error. This chain's CDR3 is CASSLAREVFWGTEAFF. The CDR3 DNA sequence: TGTGCCAGCAGCTTAGCCAGGGAAGTCTTTTGGGGGACTGAAGCTTTCTTT. The chain recombines TRBV7-6 with TRBJ1-1; D possibly corresponds to TRBD1 (5 bases). V gave up 0 bases and J gave up 5 bases, with 19 bases separating them. Per germline, CDR1 SGHVS and CDR2 FNYEAQ. The CDR3 is made up of 17 amino acids.

Of note for this clonotype: An end of the junction differs from the germline gene, which may be a read error. The V call is TRBV9, the J call TRBJ1-2; 11 nucleotides match TRBD1. Germline V CDR1 and CDR2: SGDLS, YYNGEE. CDR3 length: 13 residues. CDR3 sequence reads: CASSARDRGVDAF. The CDR3 DNA is TGTGCCAGCAGCGCACGGGACAGGGGGGTCGACGCCTTC.

This clonotype occurred many times. This chain connects TRBV3-1 to TRBJ2-1; D is unresolved. Germline V gene data show CDR1 as LGHDT and CDR2 as YNNKEL (reference sequence). V was pared by 4 bases and J by 5 bases, with 9 bases between. This CDR3 is built from 13 residues. The DNA of the CDR3 is TGTGCCAGCAGCCCGGGCCCCCACAATGAGCAGTTCTTC. It translates to CASSPGPHNEQFF.

This clonotype occurred many times. This chain joins TRBV3-1 and TRBJ2-1; 8 nucleotides align to TRBD2. V lost 3 bases to trimming and J lost 4 bases; unmatched junction nucleotides: 11. CDR1 and CDR2 from the germline V gene are LGHDT and YNNKEL (reference sequence). The CDR3 covers 17 residues. In nucleotides, the CDR3 is TGTGCCAGCAGCCAGGATAGCGGGACTAGGGTTTACAATGAGCAGTTCTTC. Translating it yields CASSQDSGTRVYNEQFF.

The chain joins TRBV7-8 to TRBJ1-2; D call uncertain. Germline lookup yields CDR1 SGHVS and CDR2 FQNEAQ. V was shortened by 3 bases and J by 7 bases, with 15 bases between the two germline ends. The CDR3 is 14 residues long. CDR3 DNA sequence: TGTGCCAGCAGCTTGCGGGAGGCCGGATCTGGCTACACCTTC. Protein: CASSLREAGSGYTF.

This rearrangement joins TRBV20-1 to TRBJ2-3; 9 bases match TRBD2. This CDR3 has 15 residues. Germline V gene sequence: CDR1 DFQATT, CDR2 SNEGSKA (reference sequence). With 2 bases clipped from V and 6 bases from J, the junction kept 9 bases outside the gene matches. The CDR3 loop reads CSARPIAGASDTQYF. CDR3 bases: TGCAGTGCTAGACCTATAGCGGGAGCGAGTGATACGCAGTATTTT.

This clonotype came up many times. The gene calls are TRBV2 and TRBJ1-2; 7 bases fit TRBD1. The CDR3 is 13 amino acids. Germline trimming cut 3 bases from V and 7 bases from J; bases unmatched to any gene: 5. Per the germline V gene, CDR1 is SNHLY and CDR2 is FYNNEI. The DNA for the CDR3 is TGTGCCAGCAGTGAGACAGGGCGTTTTGGCTACACCTTC. Its translation: CASSETGRFGYTF. The full variable domain, in which reference TRBV2 and TRBJ1-2 provide the parts outside the CDR3, is EPEVTQTPSHQVTQMGQEVILRCVPISNHLYFYWYRQILGQKVEFLVSFYNNEISEKSEIFDDQFSVERPDGSNFTLKIRSTKLEDSAMYFCASSETGRFGYTFGSGTRLTVV.

This chain joins TRBV10-3 and TRBJ1-1, with TRBD1 identical over 7 bases. The trim removed 0 bases at V and 5 bases at J, leaving 0 bases unmatched. CDR3 size: 13 residues. CDR1 and CDR2 from the germline V gene are ENHRY and SYGVKD. The CDR3 spells CAISESRGTEAFF. The CDR3 DNA sequence: TGTGCCATCAGTGAGTCCAGGGGGACTGAAGCTTTCTTT.

This clonotype was picked up a small number of times. DNA of the CDR3: TGTGCCAGCAGCTCCCGACTAGCGGCTACAGATACGCAGTATTTT. Residues: CASSSRLAATDTQYF. The chain links TRBV9 to TRBJ2-3, with TRBD2 matching 9 bases. Trimming took 4 bases from V and 3 from J; bases not matched to a gene: 6. Per the germline V gene, CDR1 is SGDLS and CDR2 is YYNGEE. CDR3 length: 15 residues.

This clonotype has at least ten counts. The J gene is TRBJ2-1, the V gene TRBV12-3 or TRBV12-4, with 8 bases matching TRBD1. The CDR3 runs to 16 residues. J was trimmed by 6 bases and V by 4 bases; bases with no gene match: 11. Here the CDR3 reads CASSSEDRGPSNEQFF. CDR3 DNA sequence: TGTGCCAGCAGTTCCGAAGACAGGGGACCTAGCAATGAGCAGTTCTTC.

The gene calls are TRBV6-8 and TRBJ1-4, with 10 bases fitting TRBD1. Unmatched junction bases numbered 5, after V lost 0 bases and J lost 7 bases. CDR3 length: 16 amino acids. Germline V gene sequence: CDR1 MNHGY, CDR2 SAAAGT. CDR3: CASSYSKGQGVEKLFF. As DNA, the CDR3 is TGTGCCAGCAGTTACTCGAAAGGACAGGGGGTTGAAAAACTGTTTTTT.

The CDR3 DNA follows: TGTGCCAGCAGCCGGGCCGGGACAGGGGAACCCTATGGCTACACCTTC. It yields the protein CASSRAGTGEPYGYTF. The rearrangement links TRBV7-9 to TRBJ1-2; 10 bases fit TRBD1. After removal of 5 bases from V and 4 bases from J, the junction contained 10 bases not matched to a gene. The germline CDR1 and CDR2 sequences are SEHNR and FQNEAQ (reference sequence). CDR3 length: 16 amino acids.

The chain uses TRBV27 and TRBJ1-4, with 10 bases matching TRBD1. V trimming: 5 bases; J trimming: 8 bases; junction bases outside the gene matches: 11. The CDR3 covers 16 residues. In germline, CDR1 is MNHEY, CDR2 SMNVEV (reference sequence). The CDR3 loop is CASSPGTGVYLEKLFF. As DNA, the CDR3 is TGTGCCAGCAGTCCAGGGACAGGGGTTTACCTAGAAAAACTGTTTTTT.

In its sample, this clonotype was seen many times. J is TRBJ2-2 and V is TRBV5-1; tentatively, D is TRBD1 (5 bases). The V and J ends lost 2 bases and 1 base respectively, with 6 bases between them. The CDR3 spans 14 residues. Germline V gene data show CDR1 as SGHRS and CDR2 as YFSETQ. The CDR3 nucleotides read TGCGCCAGCAGCTTCAGGGTGAACACCGGGGAGCTGTTTTTT. Its translation: CASSFRVNTGELFF.

This clonotype was detected ten times or more. The V and J genes are TRBV20-1 and TRBJ2-1; 12 bases map to TRBD2. V shed 3 bases and J 4 bases; nucleotides not matched to a gene: 7. The CDR3 consists of 16 residues. In germline, CDR1 is DFQATT, CDR2 SNEGSKA (reference sequence). In nucleotides, the CDR3 is TGCAGTGCTAGGTGGCTAGCGGGAGGGAGTTACAATGAGCAGTTCTTC. Encoded protein: CSARWLAGGSYNEQFF.

In its sample, this clonotype was seen many times. The V call is TRBV11-2, the J call TRBJ2-1, with 7 bases fitting TRBD2. The CDR3 covers 11 residues. V lost 4 bases, J lost 12 bases, and 3 bases stayed unmatched. CDR1 and CDR2 from the germline V gene are SGHAT and FQNNGV. CDR3: CASSYTGGQFF. As DNA, the CDR3 is TGTGCCAGCAGCTACACGGGAGGGCAGTTCTTC.

This clonotype was counted many times. The chain employs TRBV11-1 and TRBJ2-7; 10 nucleotides match TRBD1. Germline loops: CDR1 SGHAT, CDR2 FQDESV (reference sequence). This CDR3 region has 13 residues. After removal of 4 bases from V and 6 bases from J, the junction contained 3 bases not matched to a gene. CDR3 protein: CASSSDRGLEQYF. The DNA for the CDR3 is TGTGCCAGCAGCTCCGACAGGGGGCTCGAGCAGTACTTC.

This clonotype appeared many times. The V call is TRBV28, the J call TRBJ1-2, with D uncertain. Germline assignment: CDR1 MDHEN and CDR2 SYDVKM. CDR3 length: 12 residues. Deletions cut 6 bases from V and 3 bases from J, with 8 bases between. The CDR3 reads CASSPRDYGYTF. The CDR3 DNA sequence: TGTGCCAGCAGCCCTCGGGACTATGGCTACACCTTC.

This clonotype occurred many times. V and J are TRBV12-3 or TRBV12-4 and TRBJ1-5; D is uncertain. Trimming took 2 bases from V and 7 from J, leaving 9 bases between them. The CDR3 contains 13 residues. The CDR3 is CASSLKGRQPQHF. The CDR3 DNA reads TGTGCCAGCAGTTTAAAGGGAAGACAGCCCCAGCATTTT.

This clonotype has just a few counts. This clone may be a read error of a much larger clone one base away. The rearrangement links TRBV28 to TRBJ2-1, with D possibly matching TRBD2 (5 bases). The assigned J gene may be wrong: the sequence end matches TRBJ2-7 better. CDR3 length: 16 residues. In germline, CDR1 is MDHEN, CDR2 SYDVKM. The DNA of the CDR3 is TGTGCCAGCAGTTCCGGGGTAAAATTCCTCTACAATGAGCAGTACTTC. Translation gives CASSSGVKFLYNEQYF.

This clonotype was seen a single time. This may be a read error: a much more frequent sequence differs by one nucleotide. The chain links TRBV6-1 to TRBJ1-1; no clear D gene. The CDR3 sequence is 12 residues long. Germline CDR1 and CDR2: MNHNS and SASEGT. The chain's CDR3 is CTSSELRSKAFF. CDR3 coding DNA: TGTACCAGCAGTGAACTCCGGAGTAAAGCTTTCTTT.